Given below is one TCR beta chain in context. The target antigen is unknown. The repertoire was sequenced with immunoSEQ multiplex PCR; TCRdb's copy has only in-frame clones and lacks some. The table has 2 million to 2.5 million clones, over 85% seen once. The data belong to a study of shared clonotypes between healthy human individuals. Study-wide results and limits: Some naive CD4 clonotypes, about 5.5%, turned up in common across several donors.

The CDR3 is made up of 13 amino acids. Germline-derived CDR1 and CDR2 are MNHNS and SASEGT. V gave up 4 bases and J gave up 1 base, with 7 bases separating them. The receptor's source is a man aged 18 to 30 in good health. Some clones in this sample may be carry-over from other donors' samples. The rearrangement links TRBV6-1 to TRBJ2-5; unclear D gene. Material: naive CD4+ T cells from PBMCs. Subset described: CD45RA+ positively selected. CDR3 in amino acids: CASSAIIQETQYF. CDR3 nucleotides: TGTGCCAGCAGTGCAATCATCCAAGAGACCCAGTACTTC.